Reported below is one T cell receptor beta chain. The antigen remains undetermined. This record comes from a study of regulatory T cells in long-lasting Graves disease. Study results and limitations: Sample size, which was small, may have reduced accuracy.

Time point given: persistent/refractory GD, antithyroid drugs over 5 years with positive TRAb. From PBMCs, RNA was extracted and then used to make the TCR library. Through Arm-PCR of CDR3 regions and iRepertoire HTBI primers, TCR beta libraries were built. Under the authors' procedure: Identification yielded some 65 TRBV and 13 to 15 TRBJ segments across samples. MiXCR, run by TCRdb on the multiplex PCR reads, gives a single entry per CDR3 protein. V and J calls and clone size were set by TCRdb, not the authors. The sample contains over 450,000 distinct CDR3 sequences, 20% to 25% of which appear only once. The CDR3 runs 15 residues. V shed 3 bases, J shed 6 bases, and the junction held 7 bases outside the gene matches.

Material: peripheral blood mononuclear cells (PBMCs), obtained when the disease was refractory, from a patient treated with antithyroid drugs. This TCR was recovered from a female donor with Graves disease. J is TRBJ2-3 and V is TRBV12-3 or TRBV12-4, with 9 bases aligning to TRBD1. In nucleotides, the CDR3 is TGTGCCAGCAGTTTTCAGGACAGGGGTGTTGATACGCAGTATTTT. This sequence encodes CASSFQDRGVDTQYF.